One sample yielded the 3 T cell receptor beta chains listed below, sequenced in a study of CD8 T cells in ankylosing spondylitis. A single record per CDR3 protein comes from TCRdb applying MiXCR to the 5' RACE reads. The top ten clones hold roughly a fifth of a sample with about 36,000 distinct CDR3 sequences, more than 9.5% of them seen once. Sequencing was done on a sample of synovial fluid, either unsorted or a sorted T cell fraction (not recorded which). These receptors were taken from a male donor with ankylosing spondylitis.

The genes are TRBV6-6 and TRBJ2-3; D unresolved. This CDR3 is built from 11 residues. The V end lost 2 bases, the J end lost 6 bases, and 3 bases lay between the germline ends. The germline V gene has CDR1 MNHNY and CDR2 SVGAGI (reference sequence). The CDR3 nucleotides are TGTGCCAGCAGTTACGCCGATACGCAGTATTTT. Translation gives CASSYADTQYF.

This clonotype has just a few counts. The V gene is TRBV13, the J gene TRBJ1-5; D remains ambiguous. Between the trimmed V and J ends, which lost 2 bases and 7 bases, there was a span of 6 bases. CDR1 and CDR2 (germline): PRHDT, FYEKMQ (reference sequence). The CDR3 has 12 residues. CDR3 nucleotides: TGTGCCAGCAGCTTACCGGGCCAGCCCCAGCATTTT. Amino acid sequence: CASSLPGQPQHF.

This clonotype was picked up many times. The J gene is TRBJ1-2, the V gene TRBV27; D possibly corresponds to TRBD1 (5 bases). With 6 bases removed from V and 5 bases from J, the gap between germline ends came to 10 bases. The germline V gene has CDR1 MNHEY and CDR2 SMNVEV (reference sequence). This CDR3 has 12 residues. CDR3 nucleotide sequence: TGTGCCAGCAGGGGCAGGACATATGGCTACACCTTC. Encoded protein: CASRGRTYGYTF.